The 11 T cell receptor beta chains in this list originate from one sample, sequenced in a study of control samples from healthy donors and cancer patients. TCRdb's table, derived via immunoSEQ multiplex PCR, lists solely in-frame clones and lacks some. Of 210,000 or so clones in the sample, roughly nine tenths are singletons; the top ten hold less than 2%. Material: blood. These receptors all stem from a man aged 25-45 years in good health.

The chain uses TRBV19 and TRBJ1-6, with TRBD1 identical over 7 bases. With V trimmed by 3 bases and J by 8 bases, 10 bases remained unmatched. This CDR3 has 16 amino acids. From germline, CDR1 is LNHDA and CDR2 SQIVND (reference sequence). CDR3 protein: CASSMIPRQGYSPLHF. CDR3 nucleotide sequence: TGTGCCAGTAGTATGATTCCTCGACAGGGATATTCACCCCTCCACTTT.

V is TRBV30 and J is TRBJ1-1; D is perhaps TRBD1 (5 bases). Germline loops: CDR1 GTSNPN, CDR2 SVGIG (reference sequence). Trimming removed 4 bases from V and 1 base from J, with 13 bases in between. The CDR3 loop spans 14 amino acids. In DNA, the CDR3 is TGTGCCTGGACGAGGGGACTCACGAACACTGAAGCTTTCTTT. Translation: CAWTRGLTNTEAFF. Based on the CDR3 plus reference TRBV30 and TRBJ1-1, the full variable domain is SQTIHQWPATLVQPVGSPLSLECTVEGTSNPNLYWYRQAAGRGLQLLFYSVGIGQISSEVPQNLSASRPQDRQFILSSKKLLLSDSGFYLCAWTRGLTNTEAFFGQGTRLTVV.

CDR3 amino acids: CASSQDRDRGQSNQPQHF. The CDR3 DNA reads as TGTGCCAGCAGCCAAGATAGGGACAGGGGGCAAAGCAATCAGCCCCAGCATTTT. The chain uses TRBV3-1 (or the pseudogene TRBV3-2) and TRBJ1-5, with 12 bases matching TRBD1. The CDR3 loop spans 18 amino acids. J was trimmed by 1 base and V by 0 bases; bases with no gene match: 4. Looked up from germline, CDR1 is LGHDT and CDR2 is YNNKEL (reference sequence).

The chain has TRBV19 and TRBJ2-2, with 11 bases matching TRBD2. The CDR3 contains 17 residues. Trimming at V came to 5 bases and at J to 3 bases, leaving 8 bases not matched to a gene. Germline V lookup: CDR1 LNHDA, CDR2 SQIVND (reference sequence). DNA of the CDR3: TGTGCCAGTAGTGACTTGGGGACTAGCGGACACACCGGGGAGCTGTTTTTT. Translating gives CASSDLGTSGHTGELFF.

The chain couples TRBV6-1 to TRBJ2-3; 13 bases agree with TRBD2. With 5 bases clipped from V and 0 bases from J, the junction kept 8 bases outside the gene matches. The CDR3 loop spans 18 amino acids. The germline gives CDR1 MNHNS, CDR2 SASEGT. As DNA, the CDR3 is TGTGCCAGCAGTAAAGGACTAGCGGGGGCCTATAGCACAGATACGCAGTATTTT. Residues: CASSKGLAGAYSTDTQYF.

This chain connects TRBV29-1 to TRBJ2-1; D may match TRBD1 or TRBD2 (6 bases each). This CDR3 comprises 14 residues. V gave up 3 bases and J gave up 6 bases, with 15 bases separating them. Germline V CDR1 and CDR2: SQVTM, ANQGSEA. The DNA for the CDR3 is TGCAGCGTTGAGGCCGGCCGGGGGCCCAATGAGCAGTTCTTC. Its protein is CSVEAGRGPNEQFF.

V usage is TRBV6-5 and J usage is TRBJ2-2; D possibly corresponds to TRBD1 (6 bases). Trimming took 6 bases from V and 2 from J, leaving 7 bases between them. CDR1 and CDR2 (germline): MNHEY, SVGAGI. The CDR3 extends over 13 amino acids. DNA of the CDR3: TGTGCCAGCAGGGACAGAAACACCGGGGAGCTGTTTTTT. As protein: CASRDRNTGELFF.

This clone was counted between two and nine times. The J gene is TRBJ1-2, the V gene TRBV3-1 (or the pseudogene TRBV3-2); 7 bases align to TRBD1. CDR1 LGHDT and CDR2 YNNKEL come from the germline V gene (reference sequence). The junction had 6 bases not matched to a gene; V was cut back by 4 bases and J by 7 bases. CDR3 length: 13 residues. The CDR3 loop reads CASSLGTDGGYTF. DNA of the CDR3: TGTGCCAGCAGCCTAGGGACAGATGGTGGCTACACCTTC.

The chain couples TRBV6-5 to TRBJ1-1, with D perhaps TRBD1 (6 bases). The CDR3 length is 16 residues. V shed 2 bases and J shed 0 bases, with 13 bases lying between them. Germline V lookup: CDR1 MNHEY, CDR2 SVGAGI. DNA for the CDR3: TGTGCCAGCAGTTACCTGCAGGGGAGCATGAACACTGAAGCTTTCTTT. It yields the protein CASSYLQGSMNTEAFF.

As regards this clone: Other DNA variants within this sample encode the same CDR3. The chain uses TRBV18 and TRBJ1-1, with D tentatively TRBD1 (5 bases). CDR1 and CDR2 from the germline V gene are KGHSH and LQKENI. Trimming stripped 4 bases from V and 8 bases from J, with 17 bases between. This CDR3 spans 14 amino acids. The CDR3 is CASSLYGGSTEAFF. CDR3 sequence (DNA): TGTGCCAGCTCACTTTACGGGGGGAGCACCGAAGCTTTCTTT.

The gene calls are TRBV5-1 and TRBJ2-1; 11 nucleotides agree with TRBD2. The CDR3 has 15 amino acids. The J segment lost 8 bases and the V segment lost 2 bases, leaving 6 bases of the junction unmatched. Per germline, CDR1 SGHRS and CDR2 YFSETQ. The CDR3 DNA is TGCGCCAGCAGCTTTGTAGCGGGGGGGCCCTATGAGCAGTTCTTC. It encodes CASSFVAGGPYEQFF.